This TCR beta chain was identified in a study of T cells in Graves' hyperthyroidism and ophthalmopathy. Overall study results and limits: Ophthalmopathy and stable hyperthyroidism were separated by a 13 V-J model. The majority of expanded thyroid clonotypes above 0.001 also appeared in blood.

TCR beta CDR3 region amplification was performed from RNA transcripts. The TCR CDR3 first-round RT-PCR relied on the HTBI primer set. TCRdb passed the multiplex PCR reads through MiXCR, listing each CDR3 protein once. Here the sample spans 650,000 to 750,000 distinct CDR3 sequences, approximately 14% being singletons. Not enrolled were patients with uncontrolled infection, other autoimmune disease, pregnancy or lactation. Fresh peripheral blood, about 10 ml of it, supplied the PBMCs. The CDR3 covers 12 residues. Trimming cost V 2 bases and J 6 bases, with 8 bases left between them. Per the germline V gene, CDR1 is GTSNPN and CDR2 is SVGIG (reference sequence). This clonotype was detected many times. What it binds is unknown.

The V gene is TRBV30, the J gene TRBJ2-4; maybe TRBD1 (5 bases). Sequencing was done on a sample of blood. The origin of this receptor is a woman under 30 with Graves' hyperthyroidism. The CDR3 DNA follows: TGTGCCTGGAGTCACACAGGAAACATTCAGTACTTC. This encodes CAWSHTGNIQYF. The entire variable domain, with the rest obtained from reference TRBV30 and TRBJ2-4, is as follows: SQTIHQWPATLVQPVGSPLSLECTVEGTSNPNLYWYRQAAGRGLQLLFYSVGIGQISSEVPQNLSASRPQDRQFILSSKKLLLSDSGFYLCAWSHTGNIQYFGAGTRLSVL.